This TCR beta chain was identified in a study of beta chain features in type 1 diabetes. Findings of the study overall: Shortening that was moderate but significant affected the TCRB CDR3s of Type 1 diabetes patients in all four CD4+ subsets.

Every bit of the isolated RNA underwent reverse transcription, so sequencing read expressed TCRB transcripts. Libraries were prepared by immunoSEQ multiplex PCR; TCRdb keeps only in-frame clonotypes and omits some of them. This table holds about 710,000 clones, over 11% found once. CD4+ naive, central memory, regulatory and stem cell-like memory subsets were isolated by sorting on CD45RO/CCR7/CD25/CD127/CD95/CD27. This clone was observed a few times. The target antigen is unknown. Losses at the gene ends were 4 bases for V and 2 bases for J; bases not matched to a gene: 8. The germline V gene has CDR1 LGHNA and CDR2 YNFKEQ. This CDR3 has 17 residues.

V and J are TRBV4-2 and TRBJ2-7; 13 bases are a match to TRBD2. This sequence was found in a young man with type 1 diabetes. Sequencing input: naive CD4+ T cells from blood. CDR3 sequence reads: CASSRALGTSGAYEQYF. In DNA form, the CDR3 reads TGTGCCAGCAGCCGAGCACTAGGGACTAGCGGGGCCTACGAGCAGTACTTC.